This entry concerns a single T cell receptor (beta chain). This entry belongs to a study of blood T cell repertoires in COVID-19. Study-level background: The samples span acute and convalescent COVID-19 from the United States, Italy and Spain. PBMCs, B-cell-depleted T cells, or T cells provided the cDNA or gDNA that made up the material.

Cohort placement rested on clinical history that participants reported themselves. Assay used: immunoSEQ multiplex PCR; TCRdb lists only in-frame clones, some missing. The sample carries approximately 490,000 clones, about nine tenths recorded once. The receptor comes from a woman younger than 35 who had recovered from COVID-19. The sample was PBMCs or T cells enriched from blood (not recorded which).

CDR3 residues: CASTSTALNQPQHF. The CDR3 region has the DNA TGTGCCAGCACTTCGACAGCTCTCAATCAGCCCCAGCATTTT. The rearrangement links TRBV6-5 to TRBJ1-5; the D gene is possibly TRBD1 (5 bases). CDR1 and CDR2 (germline): MNHEY, SVGAGI. The CDR3 extends over 14 amino acids. The germline V and J ends were trimmed by 7 bases and 3 bases, with 13 bases remaining between them.